These 26 T cell receptor beta chains were sequenced from one sample in a study of blood T cells in healthy people across ages. PCR was performed a second time for about 7 to 11 cycles using a sample-barcoded 5' primer and a J-beta primer mix. Each CDR3 protein gets one entry after TCRdb re-called the 5' RACE reads with MiXCR. The table shows around 1,800,000 distinct CDR3 sequences, with about 39% occurring only once. Sequencing input: blood. These receptors were taken from a human donor in good health.

This clonotype has more than one count but fewer than ten. The chain is built from TRBV7-8 and TRBJ1-1; D remains ambiguous. Germline CDR1 reads SGHVS; CDR2 reads FQNEAQ. The CDR3 length is 17 residues. With 1 base removed from V and 1 base from J, the gap between germline ends came to 16 bases. The CDR3, as DNA: TGTGCCAGCAGCTTAGGGGCAGCTCCTCCGTCGAACACTGAAGCTTTCTTT. It yields the protein CASSLGAAPPSNTEAFF.

This rearrangement joins TRBV5-5 to TRBJ2-3; 10 positions agree with TRBD2. The J segment lost 6 bases and the V segment lost 3 bases, leaving 7 bases of the junction unmatched. This CDR3 comprises 15 residues. Per germline, CDR1 SGHKS and CDR2 YYEKEE (reference sequence). CDR3 sequence reads: CASSWERGGEDTQYF. As DNA, the CDR3 is TGTGCCAGCAGCTGGGAGCGGGGGGGCGAGGATACGCAGTATTTT.

Points on this clonotype: An end of the junction does not agree with germline; a read error may underlie this. V gene TRBV7-3 combines with J gene TRBJ1-2, with D maybe TRBD1 (5 bases). The CDR3 runs to 13 residues. Germline CDR1 reads SGHTA; CDR2 reads FQGTGA. The CDR3 DNA reads as TGCGCCAGCAGCCCGGGACCGGACTATGGCTACACCTTC. The encoded protein is CASSPGPDYGYTF.

This clonotype was picked up a small number of times. This chain joins TRBV5-8 and TRBJ1-5, with TRBD1 matching over 7 bases. The CDR3 has 16 amino acids. The trim removed 2 bases at V and 0 bases at J, leaving 5 bases unmatched. Germline assignment: CDR1 SGHTS and CDR2 YDEGEE. The chain's CDR3 is CASSFTGENSNQPQHF. The DNA for the CDR3 is TGTGCCAGCAGCTTTACAGGGGAGAATAGCAATCAGCCCCAGCATTTT.

As for this clonotype: One end of the junction fails to match germline, which may point to a read error. The chain joins TRBV7-7 to TRBJ2-5; 7 bases fit TRBD1. There are 14 residues in the CDR3. The germline V gene encodes CDR1 SSHAT and CDR2 FNYEAQ (reference sequence). As DNA, the CDR3 is TGTGCTAGCAGCCCCTGGACAGGCCAGGGGACCCAGTACTTC. Translation gives CASSPWTGQGTQYF.

The table lists this clonotype with a few counts. The gene calls are TRBV7-9 and TRBJ1-2; D remains unclear. Germline lookup yields CDR1 SEHNR and CDR2 FQNEAQ (reference sequence). V shed 5 bases and J shed 10 bases, with 14 bases lying between them. The CDR3 covers 12 residues. The CDR3 reads CASSPDPTDYTF. CDR3 coding DNA: TGTGCCAGCAGCCCTGACCCAACTGACTACACCTTC.

This clonotype was picked up a small number of times. The CDR3 sequence is CSAKRASGGWDEQFF. CDR3 nucleotide sequence: TGCAGTGCTAAAAGGGCTAGCGGGGGATGGGATGAGCAGTTCTTC. The V call is TRBV20-1, the J call TRBJ2-1; 10 nucleotides agree with TRBD2. This CDR3 has 15 amino acids. The germline CDR1 and CDR2 sequences are DFQATT and SNEGSKA (reference sequence). V shed 4 bases and J 8 bases; nucleotides not matched to a gene: 11.

The chain combines TRBV7-2 with TRBJ1-2; D perhaps matches TRBD1 (6 bases). The CDR3 runs 14 residues. The germline CDR1 and CDR2 sequences are SGHTA and FQGNSA. With 0 bases removed from V and 11 bases from J, the gap between germline ends came to 16 bases. Here the CDR3 DNA reads TGTGCCAGCAGCTTAGCTAGCATGAAACAGGGTTACACCTTC. As protein: CASSLASMKQGYTF.

The table lists this clonotype with a few counts. V gene TRBV5-1 combines with J gene TRBJ2-3; the D gene is possibly TRBD2 (5 bases). V was clipped by 6 bases and J by 3 bases, with 14 bases between them. From germline, CDR1 is SGHRS and CDR2 YFSETQ. The CDR3 totals 14 residues. CDR3 DNA: TGCGCCAGCACCTCCTCTACGGGGACAGATACGCAGTATTTT. It specifies CASTSSTGTDTQYF. Together with reference TRBV5-1 and TRBJ2-3, the CDR3 gives the full variable domain: KAGVTQTPRYLIKTRGQQVTLSCSPISGHRSVSWYQQTPGQGLQFLFEYFSETQRNKGNFPGRFSGRQFSNSRSEMNVSTLELGDSALYLCASTSSTGTDTQYFGPGTRLTVL.

J is TRBJ1-2 and V is TRBV7-9; 9 positions match TRBD1. This CDR3 comprises 14 residues. Germline lookup yields CDR1 SEHNR and CDR2 FQNEAQ (reference sequence). The V segment lost 6 bases and the J segment 3 bases; nucleotides outside the gene matches: 5. The CDR3 here is CASRDTGGDYGYTF. Written as DNA, the CDR3 is TGTGCCAGCAGGGACACAGGGGGCGACTATGGCTACACCTTC.

This clonotype has a handful of counts. The rearrangement links TRBV20-1 to TRBJ2-3, with D perhaps matching TRBD2 (7 bases). CDR3 length equals 15 residues. The V gene lost 3 bases and the J gene lost 5 bases, with 18 bases spanning the gap. Germline V gene data show CDR1 as DFQATT and CDR2 as SNEGSKA (reference sequence). For the CDR3, the DNA is TGCAGTGCTAGTCAGCGGCAGGGGAGGGAAGATACGCAGTATTTT. Amino acid sequence: CSASQRQGREDTQYF.

The chain links TRBV24-1 to TRBJ2-1; maybe TRBD1 (6 bases). Trimming removed 5 bases from V and 3 bases from J, with 13 bases in between. In germline, CDR1 is KGHDR, CDR2 SFDVKD. The CDR3 runs to 15 residues. This chain's CDR3 is CATSAGTFNYNEQFF. The DNA for the CDR3 is TGTGCCACCAGTGCGGGGACATTTAACTACAATGAGCAGTTCTTC.

In its sample, this clonotype was seen once. This chain connects TRBV19 to TRBJ2-7, with D possibly being TRBD2 (6 bases). This CDR3 comprises 15 residues. V shed 1 base and J shed 3 bases, with 13 bases lying between them. CDR1 and CDR2 (germline): LNHDA, SQIVND (reference sequence). In DNA form, the CDR3 reads TGTGCCAGTAGTATAGGGCAGGGAGGCGTCTACGAGCAGTACTTC. Its translation: CASSIGQGGVYEQYF. Together with reference TRBV19 and TRBJ2-7, the CDR3 gives the full variable domain: DGGITQSPKYLFRKEGQNVTLSCEQNLNHDAMYWYRQDPGQGLRLIYYSQIVNDFQKGDIAEGYSVSREKKESFPLTVTSAQKNPTAFYLCASSIGQGGVYEQYFGPGTRLTVT.

This chain uses TRBV6-2 or TRBV6-3 with TRBJ2-3; D assignment may be TRBD1 or TRBD2 (5 bases each). The CDR3 is 13 amino acids. Germline V lookup: CDR1 MNHEY, CDR2 SVGEGT. Trimming shortened V by 2 bases and J by 8 bases, and 11 bases separated the two germline ends. CDR3 DNA sequence: TGTGCCAGCAGTTACGCAGGGAGTAGTACGCAGTATTTT. The encoded protein is CASSYAGSSTQYF.

There are a few counts of this clonotype. CDR3 in amino acids: CASSLGGIHYGYTF. CDR3 coding DNA: TGTGCCAGCAGTTTGGGTGGGATCCACTATGGCTACACCTTC. The rearrangement uses TRBV12-3 or TRBV12-4 and TRBJ1-2; D call uncertain. Trimming removed 3 bases from V and 3 bases from J, with 11 bases in between. This CDR3 has 14 residues.

The gene calls are TRBV2 and TRBJ2-3; no definite D call. The V end lost 2 bases, the J end lost 2 bases, and 8 bases lay between the germline ends. The germline gives CDR1 SNHLY, CDR2 FYNNEI. CDR3 size: 14 residues. This CDR3 reads CASSEWSATDTQYF. CDR3 nucleotides: TGTGCCAGCAGTGAATGGTCCGCCACAGATACGCAGTATTTT. Full variable domain (rest looked up from reference TRBV2 and TRBJ2-3): EPEVTQTPSHQVTQMGQEVILRCVPISNHLYFYWYRQILGQKVEFLVSFYNNEISEKSEIFDDQFSVERPDGSNFTLKIRSTKLEDSAMYFCASSEWSATDTQYFGPGTRLTVL.

The chain links TRBV21-1 to TRBJ2-7; TRBD1 is taken as the D call from the table, unchecked against the DNA. TRBV21-1 is a listed pseudogene. This CDR3 contains 18 residues. The DNA for the CDR3 is TGTGCCAGCAGCAAAGCGGTTCGGTGGAGGGACATTCCCTACGAGCAGTACTTC. Translating it yields CASSKAVRWRDIPYEQYF.

This chain connects TRBV29-1 to TRBJ2-5; D uncertain. V was clipped by 8 bases and J by 11 bases, with 21 bases between them. The CDR3 runs to 12 residues. The germline CDR1 and CDR2 sequences are SQVTM and ANQGSEA. CDR3 in DNA: TGCAGCTTTTCCATAGGGCTACGAGAGCAGTACTTC. It specifies CSFSIGLREQYF.

This clonotype appeared a few times. A much larger clone differs by one base, so this may be a read error. The rearrangement uses TRBV29-1 and TRBJ2-4; D is uncertain. V lost 7 bases and J 13 bases, leaving 20 bases between the germline ends. There are 12 residues in the CDR3. Germline values: CDR1 SQVTM, CDR2 ANQGSEA. The chain's CDR3 is CSAALAGNEQYF. For the CDR3, the DNA is TGCAGCGCTGCCCTTGCCGGTAATGAGCAGTACTTC.

J is TRBJ1-6 and V is TRBV3-1, with 9 bases lining up with TRBD1. The germline CDR1 and CDR2 sequences are LGHDT and YNNKEL (reference sequence). V lost 5 bases, J lost 2 bases, and 10 bases stayed unmatched. CDR3 length: 18 amino acids. CDR3 coding DNA: TGTGCCAGCAGCTTATCCGGGACAGGGCGCGCCTATAATTCACCCCTCCACTTT. This encodes CASSLSGTGRAYNSPLHF.

This clonotype was counted only a few times. The rearrangement uses TRBV20-1 and TRBJ1-5; D remains unclear. This CDR3 has 16 amino acids. Trimming cost V 0 bases and J 0 bases, with 12 bases left between them. From germline, CDR1 is DFQATT and CDR2 SNEGSKA (reference sequence). The CDR3 DNA follows: TGCAGTGCTAGAGATCGACAACTTTATAGCAATCAGCCCCAGCATTTT. Protein: CSARDRQLYSNQPQHF.

About this clonotype: The final CDR3 position lacks the conserved phenylalanine or tryptophan, pointing to a likely read error. It is unclear where the CDR3 begins or ends on the DNA, so no DNA is shown, and the CDR3 is as TCRdb lists it. This rearrangement joins TRBV21-1 to TRBJ2-7; whether TRBD1, the table's D call, matches the DNA was not checked. TRBV21-1 is flagged as a pseudogene. The length of the CDR3 is 13 amino acids, counting both ends. The chain's CDR3 is CASSFTGDLRAVL.

The chain recombines TRBV20-1 with TRBJ2-3, with 7 bases lining up with TRBD2. Germline loops: CDR1 DFQATT, CDR2 SNEGSKA (reference sequence). The CDR3 loop spans 17 amino acids. Unmatched junction bases numbered 13, after V lost 0 bases and J lost 4 bases. CDR3 bases: TGCAGTGCTAGAGATACGGGGGGTTCCGGGGATTCAGATACGCAGTATTTT. Protein: CSARDTGGSGDSDTQYF.

This chain joins TRBV5-1 and TRBJ2-5; 12 nucleotides line up with TRBD2. V was clipped by 4 bases and J by 5 bases; unmatched bases: 12. CDR1 is SGHRS and CDR2 is YFSETQ in the germline V gene. This CDR3 is built from 17 residues. Written as DNA, the CDR3 is TGCGCCAGCAGCCTAAGGACTAGCGGGACCGTGTGGGAGACCCAGTACTTC. Translating gives CASSLRTSGTVWETQYF. The full variable domain, with the rest looked up from reference TRBV5-1 and TRBJ2-5, is KAGVTQTPRYLIKTRGQQVTLSCSPISGHRSVSWYQQTPGQGLQFLFEYFSETQRNKGNFPGRFSGRQFSNSRSEMNVSTLELGDSALYLCASSLRTSGTVWETQYFGPGTRLLVL.

This clonotype was seen more than once but under ten times. This chain links TRBV20-1 with TRBJ2-3; D perhaps matches TRBD2 (6 bases). The V gene's germline CDR1 is DFQATT and CDR2 SNEGSKA (reference sequence). The V end lost 0 bases, the J end lost 6 bases, and 13 bases lay between the germline ends. This CDR3 contains 14 residues. The CDR3 region has the DNA TGCAGTGCTAGAGATTTTGGGGGGAAGGATACGCAGTATTTT. It specifies CSARDFGGKDTQYF.

The chain couples TRBV19 to TRBJ1-2, with 7 bases matching TRBD1. CDR1 is LNHDA and CDR2 is SQIVND in the germline V gene (reference sequence). V gave up 3 bases and J gave up 6 bases; unmatched junction bases: 7. The CDR3 is 14 amino acids. This chain's CDR3 is CASSIEGAADGYTF. As DNA, the CDR3 is TGTGCCAGTAGTATTGAGGGGGCGGCTGATGGCTACACCTTC. The full variable domain, in which reference TRBV19 and TRBJ1-2 provide the parts outside the CDR3, is DGGITQSPKYLFRKEGQNVTLSCEQNLNHDAMYWYRQDPGQGLRLIYYSQIVNDFQKGDIAEGYSVSREKKESFPLTVTSAQKNPTAFYLCASSIEGAADGYTFGSGTRLTVV.